This TCR beta chain is drawn from a study of T cells in Graves' hyperthyroidism and ophthalmopathy. From RNA transcripts, TCR beta CDR3 regions were amplified. First-round RT-PCR with HTBI primers amplified the TCR CDR3 region. One entry per CDR3 protein, called by TCRdb with MiXCR from the multiplex PCR reads. Of tens of thousands of distinct CDR3 sequences listed, around 49% are singletons. This clonotype appeared many times. Sequencing was performed on peripheral blood or thyroid tissue (not recorded which). The sequence derives from a woman aged 50 to 65 with Graves' hyperthyroidism.

CDR3 bases: TGTGCCAGCAGCTTAGTGGGGGCTAGCTCCTACGAGCAGTACTTC. It translates to CASSLVGASSYEQYF. The V call is TRBV7-8, the J call TRBJ2-7, with TRBD1 as a possible D gene (6 bases). The V gene lost 1 base and the J gene lost 0 bases, with 10 bases spanning the gap. Germline V gene data show CDR1 as SGHVS and CDR2 as FQNEAQ. This CDR3 is 15 amino acids long.